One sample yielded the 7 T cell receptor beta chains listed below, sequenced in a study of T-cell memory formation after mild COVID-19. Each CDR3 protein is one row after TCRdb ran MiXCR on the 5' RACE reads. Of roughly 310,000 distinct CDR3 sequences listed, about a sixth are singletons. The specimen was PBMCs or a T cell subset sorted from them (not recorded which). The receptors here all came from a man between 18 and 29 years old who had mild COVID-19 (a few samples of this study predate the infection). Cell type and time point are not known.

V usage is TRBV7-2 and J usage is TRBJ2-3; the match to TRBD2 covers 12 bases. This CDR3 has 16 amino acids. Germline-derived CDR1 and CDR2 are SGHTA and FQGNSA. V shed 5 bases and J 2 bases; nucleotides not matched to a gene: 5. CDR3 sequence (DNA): TGTGCCAGCAGCAAAGGGACTAGCGGGTTCACAGATACGCAGTATTTT. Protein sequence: CASSKGTSGFTDTQYF.

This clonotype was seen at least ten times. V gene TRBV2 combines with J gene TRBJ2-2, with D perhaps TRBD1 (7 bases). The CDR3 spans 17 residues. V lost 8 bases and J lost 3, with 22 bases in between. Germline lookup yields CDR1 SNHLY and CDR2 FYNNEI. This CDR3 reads CASLSMGQGGYTGELFF. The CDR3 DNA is TGTGCCAGCCTATCAATGGGGCAGGGGGGATACACCGGGGAGCTGTTTTTT.

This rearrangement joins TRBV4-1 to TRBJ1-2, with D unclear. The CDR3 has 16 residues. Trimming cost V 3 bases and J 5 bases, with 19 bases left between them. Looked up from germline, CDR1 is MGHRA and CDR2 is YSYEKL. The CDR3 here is CASSHEPGTYVYGYTF. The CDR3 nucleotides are TGCGCCAGCAGCCATGAGCCCGGAACCTACGTGTATGGCTACACCTTC.

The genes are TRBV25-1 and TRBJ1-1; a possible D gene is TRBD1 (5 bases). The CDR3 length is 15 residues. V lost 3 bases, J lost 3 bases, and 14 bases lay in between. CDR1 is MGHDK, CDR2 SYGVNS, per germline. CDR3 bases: TGTGCCAGCAGTGACCCTAGCCAGGGAGACACTGAAGCTTTCTTT. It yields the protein CASSDPSQGDTEAFF. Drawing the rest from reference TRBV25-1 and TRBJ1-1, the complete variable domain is EADIYQTPRYLVIGTGKKITLECSQTMGHDKMYWYQQDPGMELHLIHYSYGVNSTEKGDLSSESTVSRIRTEHFPLTLESARPSHTSQYLCASSDPSQGDTEAFFGQGTRLTVV.

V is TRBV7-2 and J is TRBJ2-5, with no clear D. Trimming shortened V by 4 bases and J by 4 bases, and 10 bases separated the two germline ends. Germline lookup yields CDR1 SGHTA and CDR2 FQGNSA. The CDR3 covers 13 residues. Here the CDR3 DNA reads TGTGCCAGCAGCTCTAGGACGTTAGAGACCCAGTACTTC. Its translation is CASSSRTLETQYF.

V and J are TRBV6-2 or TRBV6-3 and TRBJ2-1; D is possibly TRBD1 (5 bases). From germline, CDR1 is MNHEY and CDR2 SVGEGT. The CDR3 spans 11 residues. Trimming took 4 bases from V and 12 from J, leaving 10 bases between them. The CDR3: CASSLDKRQFF. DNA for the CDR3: TGTGCCAGCAGTTTGGACAAGAGGCAGTTCTTC.

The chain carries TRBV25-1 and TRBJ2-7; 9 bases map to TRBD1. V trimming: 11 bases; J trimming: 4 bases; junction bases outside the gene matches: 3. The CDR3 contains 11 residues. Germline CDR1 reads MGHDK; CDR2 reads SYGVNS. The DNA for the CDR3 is TGTGCCGCCGGGACAGGGTACGAGCAGTACTTC. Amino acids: CAAGTGYEQYF.